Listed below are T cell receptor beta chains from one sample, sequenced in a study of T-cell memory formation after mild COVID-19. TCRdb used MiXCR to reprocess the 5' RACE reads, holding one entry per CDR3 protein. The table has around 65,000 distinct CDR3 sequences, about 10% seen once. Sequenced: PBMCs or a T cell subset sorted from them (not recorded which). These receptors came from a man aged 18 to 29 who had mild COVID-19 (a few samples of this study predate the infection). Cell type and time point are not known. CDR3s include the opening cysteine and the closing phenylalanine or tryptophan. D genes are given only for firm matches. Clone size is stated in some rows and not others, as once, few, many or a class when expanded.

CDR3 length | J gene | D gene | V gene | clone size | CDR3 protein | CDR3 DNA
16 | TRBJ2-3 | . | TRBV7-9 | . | CASSPKDPIDTDTQYF | TGTGCCAGCAGCCCGAAGGACCCCATCGATACAGATACGCAGTATTTT
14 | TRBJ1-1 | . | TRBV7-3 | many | CASSLYPGITEAFF | TGTGCCAGCAGCTTATACCCTGGGATCACTGAAGCTTTCTTT
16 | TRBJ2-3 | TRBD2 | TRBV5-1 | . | CASSLSLAGASDTQYF | TGCGCCAGCAGCTTGAGTCTAGCGGGGGCGTCGGATACGCAGTATTTT
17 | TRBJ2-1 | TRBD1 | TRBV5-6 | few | CASSLSFRDRGQGEQFF | TGTGCCAGCAGCTTGTCCTTTCGGGACAGGGGGCAGGGTGAGCAGTTCTTC
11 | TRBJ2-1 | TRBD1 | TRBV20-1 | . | CSGQGASEQFF | TGCAGTGGGCAGGGGGCGTCTGAGCAGTTCTTC
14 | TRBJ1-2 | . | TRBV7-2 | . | CASSLGGGNYGYTF | TGTGCCAGCAGCTTAGGAGGGGGTAACTATGGCTACACCTTC
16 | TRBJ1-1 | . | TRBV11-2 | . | CASSLATGAGHTEAFF | TGTGCCAGCAGCTTAGCCACAGGTGCTGGACACACTGAAGCTTTCTTT
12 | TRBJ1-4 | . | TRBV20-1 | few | CSASGDNEKLFF | TGCAGTGCTTCAGGGGACAATGAAAAACTGTTTTTT
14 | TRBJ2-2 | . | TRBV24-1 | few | CATSDSDVPGELFF | .
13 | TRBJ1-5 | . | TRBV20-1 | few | CSSSPTGYQPQHF | TGCAGTTCATCCCCCACGGGTTATCAGCCCCAGCATTTT
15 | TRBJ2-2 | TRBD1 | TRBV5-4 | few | CASSLRQGGTGELFF | TGTGCCAGCAGCTTACGACAGGGGGGCACCGGGGAGCTGTTTTTT
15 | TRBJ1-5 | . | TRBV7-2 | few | CASSPEKGFNQPQHF | TGTGCCAGCAGCCCCGAGAAGGGGTTCAATCAGCCCCAGCATTTT
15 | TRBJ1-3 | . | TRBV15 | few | CATSIDRGSGNTIYF | TGTGCCACCAGCATCGACAGAGGCTCTGGAAACACCATATATTTT
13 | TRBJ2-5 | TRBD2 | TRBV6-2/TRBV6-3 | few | CASIGGGQETQYF | TGTGCCAGCATTGGGGGGGGGCAAGAGACCCAGTACTTC
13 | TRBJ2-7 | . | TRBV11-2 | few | CASSLVVGYEQYF | TGTGCCAGCAGCTTAGTCGTCGGATACGAGCAGTACTTC
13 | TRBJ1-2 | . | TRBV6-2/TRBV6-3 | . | CASSLQATYGYTF | TGTGCCAGCAGTTTACAGGCTACGTATGGCTACACCTTC